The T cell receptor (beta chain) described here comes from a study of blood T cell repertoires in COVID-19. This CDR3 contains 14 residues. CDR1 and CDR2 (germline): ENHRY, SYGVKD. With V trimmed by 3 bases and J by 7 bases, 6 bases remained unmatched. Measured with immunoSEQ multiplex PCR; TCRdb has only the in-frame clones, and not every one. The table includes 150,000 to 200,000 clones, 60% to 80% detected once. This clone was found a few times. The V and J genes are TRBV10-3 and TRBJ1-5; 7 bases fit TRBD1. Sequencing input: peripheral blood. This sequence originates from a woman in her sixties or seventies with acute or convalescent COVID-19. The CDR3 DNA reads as TGTGCCATCAGTGAACTCTTACAGGGGCAGCCCCAGCATTTT. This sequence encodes CAISELLQGQPQHF.